The rows below give T cell receptor beta chains drawn from one sample of a study of T cells in Graves' hyperthyroidism and ophthalmopathy. TCRdb passed the multiplex PCR reads through MiXCR, listing each CDR3 protein once. In the table there are roughly 250,000 distinct CDR3 sequences, about 20% of which are singletons. Sequenced material: blood. The receptors originated from a man aged 25-45 years with Graves' ophthalmopathy. Each CDR3 is given with its conserved first and last residue. The D gene is left open where the match is weak. Clone size is shown for a subset of rows, as once, few, many or a class of expanded clone.

clone_size | j_call | v_call | d_call | cdr3_nt | cdr3_aa
many | TRBJ2-3 | TRBV12-3/TRBV12-4 | . | TGTGCCAGCAGCCTCACTAGGACATGGTCGGGTACGCAGTATTTT | CASSLTRTWSGTQYF
many | TRBJ2-1 | TRBV3-1 | TRBD2 | TGTGCCAGCAGCCAGTATGGAGCGGGAGCCTACAATGAGCAGTTCTTC | CASSQYGAGAYNEQFF
few | TRBJ2-1 | TRBV15 | . | TGTGCCACCAGCAGGTGGGATACAGGGTTTTCCTACAATGAGCAGTTCTTC | CATSRWDTGFSYNEQFF
. | TRBJ2-3 | TRBV19 | TRBD2 | TGTGCCAGTACTCGACTAGCGGGAGATGCTGATACGCAGTATTTT | CASTRLAGDADTQYF
. | TRBJ2-7 | TRBV7-9 | TRBD1 | TGTGCCAGCAGCTCCCGGGACAGGGTCTACGAGCAGTACTTC | CASSSRDRVYEQYF
. | TRBJ2-6 | TRBV30 | TRBD1 | TGTGCCTTGGACAGGGGATCGGGGGCCAACGTCCTGACTTTC | CALDRGSGANVLTF
few | TRBJ2-4 | TRBV20-1 | . | TGCAGTGCGGTACAGGGGGGGAGCATTCAGTACTTC | CSAVQGGSIQYF
. | TRBJ2-7 | TRBV11-2 | . | TGTGCCAGCAGCTTTTCAGGGGAGTACGAGCAGTACTTC | CASSFSGEYEQYF
. | TRBJ2-1 | TRBV9 | TRBD2 | TGTGCCAGCAGCGTAGCTCCACTAGCGGGAGGGCTTAATGAGCAGTTCTTC | CASSVAPLAGGLNEQFF
few | TRBJ2-2 | TRBV6-1 | . | TGTGCCAGCAGTGAACAGGGAGGTGACACCGGGGAGCTGTTTTTT | CASSEQGGDTGELFF
many | TRBJ1-5 | TRBV2 | TRBD1 | TGTGCCAGCACTAAGGACAGGGGTAGCAATCAGCCCCAGCATTTT | CASTKDRGSNQPQHF
many | TRBJ1-5 | TRBV12-3/TRBV12-4 | . | TGTGCCAGCAGCCCAGGGGCTCTAACTAATCAGCCCCAGCATTTT | CASSPGALTNQPQHF
. | TRBJ1-2 | TRBV12-3/TRBV12-4 | . | TGTGCCAGCAGTTTTGGAGACAGATATGGCTACACCTTC | CASSFGDRYGYTF
few | TRBJ2-1 | TRBV18 | . | TGTGCCAGCTGTGGGGGGTCTAGTCCCTACAATGAGCAGTTCTTC | CASCGGSSPYNEQFF
. | TRBJ2-1 | TRBV5-6 | . | TGTGCCAGCAGCCCCCGGTTGAATGAGCAGTTCTTC | CASSPRLNEQFF
few | TRBJ2-7 | TRBV6-1 | . | TGTGCCAGCAGTTCACCAGACGGAAGCTCCTACGAGCAGTACTTC | CASSSPDGSSYEQYF
. | TRBJ2-5 | TRBV18 | . | TGTGCCAGCTCACCACCAGGGTGGGACTCAAGGTCGGAGACCCAGTACTTC | CASSPPGWDSRSETQYF
. | TRBJ2-1 | TRBV5-4 | TRBD2 | TGTGCCAGCAGCTTGGATTGGGGTAGCGGGAGAGGTAATGAGCAGTTCTTC | CASSLDWGSGRGNEQFF
many | TRBJ2-1 | TRBV27 | . | TGTGCCAGCAGTAGAGGGTTGGAGCAGTTCTTC | CASSRGLEQFF
many | TRBJ2-7 | TRBV18 | TRBD2 | TGTGCCAGCGCCGGACTAGCGGGATACGAGCAGTACTTC | CASAGLAGYEQYF
few | TRBJ1-4 | TRBV7-9 | TRBD1 | TGTGCCAGCAGCTTAAGGACAGGTGGGGTTGAAAAACTGTTTTTT | CASSLRTGGVEKLFF
. | TRBJ2-5 | TRBV5-6 | TRBD1 | TGTGCCAGCAGCCCCGACAGGGGGCTGGAGACCCAGTACTTC | CASSPDRGLETQYF
many | TRBJ1-2 | TRBV20-1 | . | TGCAGTGCTAGAGATACGGGAGGGAATGGAGGCTACACCTTC | CSARDTGGNGGYTF
. | TRBJ2-1 | TRBV5-1 | . | TGCGCCAGCAGCTGGCCCTTAGAGACGGGACAAGCCTTCTCCTACAATGAGCAGTTCTTC | CASSWPLETGQAFSYNEQFF
few | TRBJ1-5 | TRBV5-8 | . | TGTGCCAGCAGCCGACTCCACAATCAGCCCCAGCATTTT | CASSRLHNQPQHF
many | TRBJ1-2 | TRBV3-1 | TRBD1 | TGTGCCAGCAGCTACAGGGGTAACTATGGCTACACCTTC | CASSYRGNYGYTF
. | TRBJ2-2 | TRBV7-6 | TRBD2 | TGTGCCAGCAGCTCCCGACGACTAGCGGGAGGGCTTGGGGCCGGGGAGCTGTTTTTT | CASSSRRLAGGLGAGELFF
many | TRBJ2-7 | TRBV20-1 | TRBD2 | TGCAGTGCCGGGACTAGCGGAACCTACGAGCAGTACTTC | CSAGTSGTYEQYF
. | TRBJ2-2 | TRBV28 | . | TGTGCCAGCAGTTCAGGATCAGCCACCGGGGAGCTGTTTTTT | CASSSGSATGELFF
. | TRBJ1-1 | TRBV12-3/TRBV12-4 | TRBD1 | TGTGCCAGCAGTTCGGAGGGGGCGCGGAACACTGAAGCTTTCTTT | CASSSEGARNTEAFF
. | TRBJ2-3 | TRBV11-2 | TRBD2 | TGTGCCAGCAGCCGTGGGACTAGCGGGAGTACCACAGATACGCAGTATTTT | CASSRGTSGSTTDTQYF
few | TRBJ1-4 | TRBV11-3 | TRBD1 | TGTGCCAGCAGTCCGGACAGGGCTGTGGAAAAACTGTTTTTT | CASSPDRAVEKLFF
many | TRBJ2-1 | TRBV27 | . | TGTGCCAGCAGTTCAACAGGTAACAATGAGCAGTTCTTC | CASSSTGNNEQFF
. | TRBJ2-5 | TRBV24-1 | TRBD2 | TGTGCCACCAGTGAAATTGGGACTATGGGCCTGCAAGAGACCCAGTACTTC | CATSEIGTMGLQETQYF
. | TRBJ2-1 | TRBV5-1 | TRBD2 | TGCGCCAGCAGCTTGTGGACTAGCGGGAGTGGTGAGCAGTTCTTC | CASSLWTSGSGEQFF
few | TRBJ1-1 | TRBV6-1 | TRBD1 | TGTGCCAGCAGCCCGGTTGGACAGGGAGTCCGGTTGAACACTGAAGCTTTCTTT | CASSPVGQGVRLNTEAFF
many | TRBJ1-2 | TRBV30 | . | TGTGCCTGGAGTCAGGGAGTTGGCTACACCTTC | CAWSQGVGYTF
many | TRBJ2-3 | TRBV20-1 | TRBD2 | TGCAGTGCTGATAGGACTAGCGGGAGCACAGATACGCAGTATTTT | CSADRTSGSTDTQYF
. | TRBJ2-1 | TRBV12-3/TRBV12-4 | TRBD2 | TGTGCCACTGGAGAGCGGGGGGTAGCGGATGAGCAGTTCTTC | CATGERGVADEQFF
. | TRBJ2-1 | TRBV29-1 | . | TGCAGCGTTGAAGTTAGCAATGAGCAGTTCTTC | CSVEVSNEQFF
. | TRBJ1-4 | TRBV20-1 | . | TGCAGTGCTAGAAGGTTCCAGACCGAGGAAAAACTGTTTTTT | CSARRFQTEEKLFF
. | TRBJ1-1 | TRBV7-9 | . | TGTGCCAGCACCTATAGTGGGGGGTTTGGCACTGAAGCTTTCTTT | CASTYSGGFGTEAFF
. | TRBJ2-1 | TRBV6-1 | . | TGTGCCAGCAGGGGTTTTGACTACAATGAGCAGTTCTTC | CASRGFDYNEQFF
. | TRBJ2-3 | TRBV7-9 | TRBD2 | TGTGCCAGCAAACTAGCGGGGCCCACAGATACGCAGTATTTT | CASKLAGPTDTQYF
. | TRBJ2-1 | TRBV15 | . | TGTGCCACCAGCACGACAGGCCGGACTAGCTACAATGAGCAGTTCTTC | CATSTTGRTSYNEQFF
. | TRBJ2-3 | TRBV6-1 | . | TGTGCCAGCAGGGAAAGGACTACCCTTATCACAGATACGCAGTATTTT | CASRERTTLITDTQYF
. | TRBJ2-2 | TRBV5-1 | TRBD1 | TGCGCCAGCAGCTTGGGGGACAGCCTTAACACCGGGGAGCTGTTTTTT | CASSLGDSLNTGELFF
many | TRBJ1-2 | TRBV27 | . | TGTGCCAGCAGTCTCCACGGGGCTCAGTCTGGCTACACCTTC | CASSLHGAQSGYTF
. | TRBJ2-7 | TRBV7-6 | TRBD2 | TGTGCCAGCAGCTTGAAGACTAGCGGGACCTACGAGCAGTACTTC | CASSLKTSGTYEQYF
many | TRBJ1-5 | TRBV2 | . | TGTGCCAGCAGGTTCCAGGGTAATCAGCCCCAGCATTTT | CASRFQGNQPQHF
. | TRBJ2-3 | TRBV5-6 | . | TGTGCCAGCAGCTTGGGGCTCACCGGTGGCACAGATACGCAGTATTTT | CASSLGLTGGTDTQYF
few | TRBJ2-1 | TRBV9 | TRBD2 | TGTGCCAGCAGCGTAGGCCCAACTAGCGGGAGACTCAATGAGCAGTTCTTC | CASSVGPTSGRLNEQFF
many | TRBJ2-3 | TRBV12-3/TRBV12-4 | . | TGTGCCAGCAGAGGGCAACATACGCAGTATTTT | CASRGQHTQYF
many | TRBJ2-1 | TRBV11-3 | . | TGTGCCAGCAGCTTAGGACACGTTGGGCAGTTCTTC | CASSLGHVGQFF